Below, 28 T cell receptor beta chains from the same sample are listed, as sequenced in a study of lymphopenia after photon versus proton radiotherapy. Repertoires were generated with immunoSEQ multiplex PCR, while TCRdb's copy carries only in-frame clones and drops some. The sample includes tens of thousands of clones, roughly 84% seen only once; the top ten take over 9%. Specimen: peripheral blood, collected from a patient treated with proton-based radiotherapy. Receptors were obtained from a woman in her seventies with pancreatic cancer. Some clones in this sample may be carry-over from other donors' samples.

J is TRBJ2-1 and V is TRBV18; D unresolved. Germline CDR1 reads KGHSH; CDR2 reads LQKENI. Trimming removed 0 bases from V and 2 bases from J, with 14 bases in between. CDR3 length: 17 residues. The CDR3 nucleotides are TGTGCCAGCTCACCACCCGTGGAGCACCACCCCTACAATGAGCAGTTCTTC. Translating it yields CASSPPVEHHPYNEQFF.

In this sample, this clone turned up a few times. The V call is TRBV19, the J call TRBJ1-1; unclear D gene. Between the trimmed V and J ends, which lost 6 bases and 0 bases, there was a span of 8 bases. The CDR3 extends over 13 amino acids. Germline loops: CDR1 LNHDA, CDR2 SQIVND (reference sequence). The DNA of the CDR3 is TGTGCCAGTAGCCCACAAATGAACACTGAAGCTTTCTTT. Protein: CASSPQMNTEAFF.

The CDR3 coding sequence is TGCAGCGTTGAGAGGAGGCGACAGGGGGGTGAAACTGGAAACACCATATATTTT. Its protein is CSVERRRQGGETGNTIYF. This chain connects TRBV29-1 to TRBJ1-3; 9 nucleotides align to TRBD1. The CDR3 has 18 amino acids. The germline V gene has CDR1 SQVTM and CDR2 ANQGSEA. Trimming at V came to 3 bases and at J to 2 bases, leaving 14 bases not matched to a gene.

This sequence joins TRBV21-1 and TRBJ1-5; TRBD1 reflects the table's D call only, with no check against the DNA. TRBV21-1 is an annotated pseudogene. The CDR3 consists of 16 residues. The CDR3 reads CASSKGGQPPNQPQHF. CDR3 bases: TGTGCCAGCAGCAAAGGGGGACAGCCTCCAAATCAGCCCCAGCATTTT.

The V gene is TRBV11-2, the J gene TRBJ2-3; 7 bases fit TRBD2. The J segment lost 3 bases and the V segment lost 2 bases, leaving 5 bases of the junction unmatched. Germline assignment: CDR1 SGHAT and CDR2 FQNNGV. This CDR3 has 15 residues. For the CDR3, the DNA is TGTGCCAGCAGCTTAACCGGGGGGTATACAGATACGCAGTATTTT. Translated, it gives CASSLTGGYTDTQYF.

CDR3 DNA sequence: TGTGCCAGTAGTATCAATTGGGGAGCCAAAAACATTCAGTACTTC. Amino acid sequence: CASSINWGAKNIQYF. This chain joins TRBV19 and TRBJ2-4; D not resolved. CDR1 LNHDA and CDR2 SQIVND come from the germline V gene (reference sequence). Trimming cost V 3 bases and J 0 bases, with 9 bases left between them. CDR3 size: 15 residues.

The chain uses TRBV4-2 and TRBJ1-1; the D is unclear. Germline loops: CDR1 LGHNA, CDR2 YNFKEQ. The CDR3 has 16 amino acids. The V and J ends lost 0 bases and 1 base respectively, with 12 bases between them. The CDR3 is CASSQENGLGNTEAFF. CDR3 DNA: TGTGCCAGCAGCCAAGAAAACGGACTGGGGAACACTGAAGCTTTCTTT.

The V and J genes are TRBV7-2 and TRBJ2-3; D is unresolved. V gave up 5 bases and J gave up 2 bases, with 8 bases separating them. CDR1 is SGHTA, CDR2 FQGNSA, per germline. This CDR3 comprises 13 residues. CDR3 bases: TGTGCCAGCAGCCAATACAACACAGATACGCAGTATTTT. Protein: CASSQYNTDTQYF.

In this sample, this clone turned up a few times. The chain recombines TRBV9 with TRBJ2-7, with 9 bases matching TRBD2. The germline CDR1 and CDR2 sequences are SGDLS and YYNGEE. After removal of 0 bases from V and 3 bases from J, the junction contained 4 bases not matched to a gene. This CDR3 has 15 amino acids. The CDR3 spells CASSVGGLAIYEQYF. Here the CDR3 DNA reads TGTGCCAGCAGCGTAGGGGGACTAGCAATCTACGAGCAGTACTTC. The full variable domain, its missing parts supplied by reference TRBV9 and TRBJ2-7, is DSGVTQTPKHLITATGQRVTLRCSPRSGDLSVYWYQQSLDQGLQFLIQYYNGEERAKGNILERFSAQQFPDLHSELNLSSLELGDSALYFCASSVGGLAIYEQYFGPGTRLTVT.

V is TRBV10-3 and J is TRBJ2-7; D might be TRBD1 (6 bases). The CDR3 length is 14 residues. V was shortened by 3 bases and J by 6 bases, with 15 bases between the two germline ends. In germline, CDR1 is ENHRY, CDR2 SYGVKD. CDR3: CAISEGGSPVEQYF. The CDR3 region has the DNA TGTGCCATCAGTGAAGGGGGTTCCCCGGTCGAGCAGTACTTC.

This chain joins TRBV7-2 and TRBJ2-7; D is ambiguous. V was trimmed by 5 bases and J by 2 bases, leaving 13 bases between them. CDR1 is SGHTA, CDR2 FQGNSA, per germline. The CDR3 covers 14 residues. The CDR3 sequence is CASSTGPSTYEQYF. The CDR3 DNA reads TGTGCCAGCAGCACCGGGCCCTCCACCTACGAGCAGTACTTC.

This sequence joins TRBV27 and TRBJ1-4; D is unresolved. Germline CDR1 MNHEY, CDR2 SMNVEV (reference sequence). The CDR3 runs to 14 residues. Between the trimmed V and J ends, which lost 3 bases and 2 bases, there was a span of 7 bases. CDR3 sequence (DNA): TGTGCCAGCAGTTTCAGAGGGACTAATGAAAAACTGTTTTTT. Translating it yields CASSFRGTNEKLFF.

The chain couples TRBV5-1 to TRBJ1-1; D remains ambiguous. This CDR3 comprises 13 residues. V was pared by 0 bases and J by 0 bases, with 3 bases between. Germline lookup yields CDR1 SGHRS and CDR2 YFSETQ. DNA for the CDR3: TGCGCCAGCAGCTTGGAGATGAACACTGAAGCTTTCTTT. Residues: CASSLEMNTEAFF.

The chain has TRBV29-1 and TRBJ1-2; unclear D gene. The germline V and J ends were trimmed by 6 bases and 0 bases, with 14 bases remaining between them. Germline assignment: CDR1 SQVTM and CDR2 ANQGSEA. CDR3 length: 14 amino acids. The CDR3: CSVESTTANYGYTF. CDR3 DNA: TGCAGCGTCGAATCGACCACAGCTAACTATGGCTACACCTTC.

V and J are TRBV27 and TRBJ2-1; 13 bases fit TRBD2. The J segment lost 6 bases and the V segment lost 5 bases, leaving 4 bases of the junction unmatched. Germline CDR1 reads MNHEY; CDR2 reads SMNVEV (reference sequence). The CDR3 has 15 residues. The CDR3 DNA reads as TGTGCCAGCAGTCCTCGGACTAGCGGGAGCAATGAGCAGTTCTTC. Translated: CASSPRTSGSNEQFF.

The V call is TRBV7-9, the J call TRBJ1-5, with 8 bases aligning to TRBD1. The CDR3 consists of 15 residues. Germline values: CDR1 SEHNR, CDR2 FQNEAQ (reference sequence). V lost 2 bases, J lost 9 bases, and 9 bases stayed unmatched. The chain's CDR3 is CASSLFGQGPGPQHF. The CDR3 bases are TGTGCCAGCAGCTTATTCGGACAGGGCCCGGGGCCCCAGCATTTT.

The V and J genes are TRBV18 and TRBJ2-3; D is uncertain. CDR3 length: 13 residues. Trimming removed 4 bases from V and 2 bases from J, with 7 bases in between. In germline, CDR1 is KGHSH, CDR2 LQKENI. As DNA, the CDR3 is TGTGCCAGCTCACGAGACTCCACAGATACGCAGTATTTT. Amino acids: CASSRDSTDTQYF.

The J gene is TRBJ2-1, the V gene TRBV7-9; 13 bases are shared with TRBD2. Germline assignment: CDR1 SEHNR and CDR2 FQNEAQ (reference sequence). Germline trimming cut 5 bases from V and 7 bases from J; bases unmatched to any gene: 8. CDR3 length: 16 residues. The CDR3 protein is CASSGLAGALGNEQFF. The DNA of the CDR3 is TGTGCCAGCAGCGGACTAGCGGGAGCTTTAGGAAATGAGCAGTTCTTC.

The chain combines TRBV6-5 with TRBJ1-3; no firm D call. The germline gives CDR1 MNHEY, CDR2 SVGAGI. This CDR3 has 15 residues. The V gene lost 0 bases and the J gene lost 0 bases, with 6 bases spanning the gap. This CDR3 is CASSYSWVSGNTIYF. CDR3 bases: TGTGCCAGCAGTTACTCCTGGGTCTCTGGAAACACCATATATTTT.

The chain recombines TRBV28 with TRBJ2-3; perhaps TRBD1 as D (5 bases). The CDR3 consists of 15 residues. V was shortened by 3 bases and J by 5 bases, with 15 bases between the two germline ends. In germline, CDR1 is MDHEN, CDR2 SYDVKM. The CDR3 loop reads CASSFAGQGVDTQYF. CDR3 DNA: TGTGCCAGCAGTTTTGCAGGGCAGGGCGTAGATACGCAGTATTTT.

The gene calls are TRBV28 and TRBJ1-1, with 9 bases fitting TRBD1. V dropped 4 bases and J dropped 5; count of bases not matched to a gene: 5. Germline-derived CDR1 and CDR2 are MDHEN and SYDVKM. This CDR3 region has 14 residues. CDR3 residues: CASSSQGARTEAFF. The CDR3, as DNA: TGTGCCAGCAGTTCACAGGGGGCACGAACTGAAGCTTTCTTT.

This clone is categorized as medium-sized. The V gene is TRBV28, the J gene TRBJ2-7, with D possibly TRBD1 on 6 matching bases. The CDR3 spans 14 residues. Trimming left V 10 bases short and J 0 bases short, with 16 bases between. From germline, CDR1 is MDHEN and CDR2 SYDVKM. The CDR3 region is CAIRKGVYSYEQYF. The CDR3 DNA sequence: TGTGCCATCAGAAAGGGGGTTTACTCCTACGAGCAGTACTTC. Drawing the rest from reference TRBV28 and TRBJ2-7, the complete variable domain is DVKVTQSSRYLVKRTGEKVFLECVQDMDHENMFWYRQDPGLGLRLIYFSYDVKMKEKGDIPEGYSVSREKKERFSLILESASTNQTSMYLCAIRKGVYSYEQYFGPGTRLTVT.

CDR3 loop: CATSREGRGPQFF. The DNA of the CDR3 is TGTGCCACCAGCAGAGAAGGTCGGGGCCCGCAGTTCTTC. The chain joins TRBV15 to TRBJ2-1, with D perhaps being TRBD1 or TRBD2 (5 bases each). The CDR3 runs to 13 residues. The ends were cut back, 0 bases at V and 12 bases at J, with 12 bases in the middle. The germline V gene encodes CDR1 LNHNV and CDR2 YYDKDF (reference sequence).

The V gene is TRBV28, the J gene TRBJ2-5; the D is unclear. The germline V gene has CDR1 MDHEN and CDR2 SYDVKM. V gave up 6 bases and J gave up 3 bases, with 17 bases separating them. The CDR3 is made up of 15 amino acids. CDR3 sequence (DNA): TGTGCCAGCAGCCCATCCCGGGTCGAGAAAGAGACCCAGTACTTC. This gives the protein CASSPSRVEKETQYF. Supplemented by reference TRBV28 and TRBJ2-5, the full variable domain reads DVKVTQSSRYLVKRTGEKVFLECVQDMDHENMFWYRQDPGLGLRLIYFSYDVKMKEKGDIPEGYSVSREKKERFSLILESASTNQTSMYLCASSPSRVEKETQYFGPGTRLLVL.

This chain uses TRBV30 with TRBJ2-1; 7 positions match TRBD2. The ends lost 8 bases at V and 6 bases at J; junction bases unmatched: 13. CDR3 length equals 14 residues. CDR1 GTSNPN and CDR2 SVGIG come from the germline V gene (reference sequence). CDR3 region: CAGGVWPRSNEQFF. CDR3 sequence (DNA): TGTGCCGGGGGGGTTTGGCCTAGGTCCAATGAGCAGTTCTTC.

The rearrangement joins TRBV13 to TRBJ2-7, with D hard to call. This CDR3 region has 15 residues. The V and J ends lost 4 bases and 9 bases respectively, with 22 bases between them. Germline V gives CDR1 PRHDT, CDR2 FYEKMQ (reference sequence). For the CDR3, the DNA is TGTGCCAGCAGCTCCCGGTATGGGTATCCGGGTGGGCAGTACTTC. Residues: CASSSRYGYPGGQYF.

This clone ranks as medium-sized. The V call is TRBV28, the J call TRBJ1-5, with D perhaps matching TRBD1 (5 bases). Germline CDR1 is MDHEN and CDR2 is SYDVKM. CDR3 length: 14 amino acids. V dropped 3 bases and J dropped 2 bases, with 8 bases sitting between them. DNA for the CDR3: TGTGCCAGCAGTTTGGTGGGGGGCAATCAGCCCCAGCATTTT. Its translation is CASSLVGGNQPQHF. The full variable domain, completed using reference TRBV28 and TRBJ1-5, is DVKVTQSSRYLVKRTGEKVFLECVQDMDHENMFWYRQDPGLGLRLIYFSYDVKMKEKGDIPEGYSVSREKKERFSLILESASTNQTSMYLCASSLVGGNQPQHFGDGTRLSIL.

V gene TRBV7-3 combines with J gene TRBJ1-3; D remains ambiguous. The CDR3 is made up of 13 amino acids. V gave up 1 base and J gave up 1 base, with 2 bases separating them. Germline assignment: CDR1 SGHTA and CDR2 FQGTGA. CDR3: CASSLNSGNTIYF. The CDR3 DNA reads TGTGCCAGCAGCTTAAATTCTGGAAACACCATATATTTT.